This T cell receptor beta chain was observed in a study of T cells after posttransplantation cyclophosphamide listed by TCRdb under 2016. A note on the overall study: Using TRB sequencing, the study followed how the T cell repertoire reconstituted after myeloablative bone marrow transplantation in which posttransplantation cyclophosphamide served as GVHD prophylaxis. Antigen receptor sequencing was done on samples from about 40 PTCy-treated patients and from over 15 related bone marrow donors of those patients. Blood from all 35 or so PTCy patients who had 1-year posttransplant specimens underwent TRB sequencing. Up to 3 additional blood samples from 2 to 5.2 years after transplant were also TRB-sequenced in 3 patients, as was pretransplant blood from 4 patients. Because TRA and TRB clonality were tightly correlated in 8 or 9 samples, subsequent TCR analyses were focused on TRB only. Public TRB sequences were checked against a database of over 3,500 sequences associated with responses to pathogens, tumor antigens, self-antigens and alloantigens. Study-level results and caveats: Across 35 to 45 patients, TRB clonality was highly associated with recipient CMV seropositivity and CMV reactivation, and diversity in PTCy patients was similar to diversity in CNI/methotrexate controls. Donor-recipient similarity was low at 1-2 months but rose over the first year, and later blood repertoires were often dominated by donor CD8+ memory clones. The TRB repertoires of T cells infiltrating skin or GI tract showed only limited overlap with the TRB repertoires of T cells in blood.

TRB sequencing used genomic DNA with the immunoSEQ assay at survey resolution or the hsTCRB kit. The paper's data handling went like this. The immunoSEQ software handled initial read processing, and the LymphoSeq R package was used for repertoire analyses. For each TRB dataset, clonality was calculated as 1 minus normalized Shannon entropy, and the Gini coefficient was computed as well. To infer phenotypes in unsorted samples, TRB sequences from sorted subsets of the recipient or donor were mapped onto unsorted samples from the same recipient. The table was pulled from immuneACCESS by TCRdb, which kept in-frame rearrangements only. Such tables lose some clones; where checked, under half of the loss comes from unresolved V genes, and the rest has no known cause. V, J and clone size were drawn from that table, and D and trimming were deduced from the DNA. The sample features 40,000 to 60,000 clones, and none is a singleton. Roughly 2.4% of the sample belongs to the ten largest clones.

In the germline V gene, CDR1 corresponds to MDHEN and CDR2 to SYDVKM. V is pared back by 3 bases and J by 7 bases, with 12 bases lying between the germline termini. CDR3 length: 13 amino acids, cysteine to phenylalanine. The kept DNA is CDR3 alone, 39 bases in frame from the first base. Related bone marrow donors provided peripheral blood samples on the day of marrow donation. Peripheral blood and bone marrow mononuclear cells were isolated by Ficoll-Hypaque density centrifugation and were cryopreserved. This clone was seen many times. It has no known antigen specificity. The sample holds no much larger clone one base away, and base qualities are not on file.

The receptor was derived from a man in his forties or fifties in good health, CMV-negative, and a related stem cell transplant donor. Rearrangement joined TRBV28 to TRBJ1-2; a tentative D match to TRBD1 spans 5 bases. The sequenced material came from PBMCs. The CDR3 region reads CASSFQGGVGYTF. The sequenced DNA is TGTGCCAGCAGTTTTCAGGGAGGAGTTGGCTACACCTTC.